This T cell receptor beta chain was recovered during a study of OX40 agonist ivuxolimab in advanced cancers. Background on the study: Patient treatment consisted of intravenous ivuxolimab administration every 2 weeks at 0.01 to 10 mg/kg. Study results and caveats: Among some nonresponders, normalized T-cell clonal expansion was also low. The specificity for antigen of the expanded peripheral T cells was not determined.

The CDR3 length is 15 residues. In germline, CDR1 is SGHKS, CDR2 YYEKEE (reference sequence). The V gene lost 2 bases and the J gene lost 0 bases, with 10 bases spanning the gap. Blood got drawn at baseline, again on cycle 4 day 1, and then on cycle 7 day 1. TCRdb's table, derived via immunoSEQ multiplex PCR, lists solely in-frame clones and lacks some. The sample has roughly 100,000 clones, around 90% seen once; the top ten hold more than 0.15%. Comments on this clone: Its target is unknown.

The source material was CD4+ or CD8+ T cells sorted from blood, sampled in a trial of the OX40 agonist ivuxolimab. This sequence was found in an adult with an advanced solid tumor such as melanoma, head and neck, liver or kidney cancer. The chain uses TRBV5-5 and TRBJ2-3, with a weak D call TRBD1 (6 bases). CDR3 amino acids: CASSLQQGSTDTQYF. The CDR3 bases are TGTGCCAGCAGCTTACAACAGGGTAGCACAGATACGCAGTATTTT.